This T cell receptor (beta chain) stems from a study of vaccination and CD4 T cells after COVID-19. With the Oncomine TCR Beta short-read assay, DNA from cultured CD4+ T cells was sequenced. TCRdb re-called the PCR reads with MiXCR, one entry per CDR3 protein. The table has about 20,000 distinct CDR3 sequences, around 50% seen once. In this sample, this clonotype turned up a few times. The antigen remains undetermined. Described treatment: roughly ten-day PBMC culture with coronavirus spike peptide pools or control peptides (ViraFEST assay). V shed 3 bases and J 2 bases; nucleotides not matched to a gene: 2. CDR3 length equals 15 residues. The germline V gene has CDR1 KGHDR and CDR2 SFDVKD. Study-wide points: The median count of SARS-CoV-2-reactive clonotypes rose from about 20 to 38, not significantly.

This chain connects TRBV24-1 to TRBJ2-3; 9 nucleotides line up with TRBD2. This TCR came from a human donor who had recovered from COVID-19. Sequenced material: CD4+ T cells from blood, cultured in vitro. The CDR3 nucleotides are TGTGCCACCAGTGATCTAGCGGGACTCACAGATACGCAGTATTTT. Protein sequence: CATSDLAGLTDTQYF.